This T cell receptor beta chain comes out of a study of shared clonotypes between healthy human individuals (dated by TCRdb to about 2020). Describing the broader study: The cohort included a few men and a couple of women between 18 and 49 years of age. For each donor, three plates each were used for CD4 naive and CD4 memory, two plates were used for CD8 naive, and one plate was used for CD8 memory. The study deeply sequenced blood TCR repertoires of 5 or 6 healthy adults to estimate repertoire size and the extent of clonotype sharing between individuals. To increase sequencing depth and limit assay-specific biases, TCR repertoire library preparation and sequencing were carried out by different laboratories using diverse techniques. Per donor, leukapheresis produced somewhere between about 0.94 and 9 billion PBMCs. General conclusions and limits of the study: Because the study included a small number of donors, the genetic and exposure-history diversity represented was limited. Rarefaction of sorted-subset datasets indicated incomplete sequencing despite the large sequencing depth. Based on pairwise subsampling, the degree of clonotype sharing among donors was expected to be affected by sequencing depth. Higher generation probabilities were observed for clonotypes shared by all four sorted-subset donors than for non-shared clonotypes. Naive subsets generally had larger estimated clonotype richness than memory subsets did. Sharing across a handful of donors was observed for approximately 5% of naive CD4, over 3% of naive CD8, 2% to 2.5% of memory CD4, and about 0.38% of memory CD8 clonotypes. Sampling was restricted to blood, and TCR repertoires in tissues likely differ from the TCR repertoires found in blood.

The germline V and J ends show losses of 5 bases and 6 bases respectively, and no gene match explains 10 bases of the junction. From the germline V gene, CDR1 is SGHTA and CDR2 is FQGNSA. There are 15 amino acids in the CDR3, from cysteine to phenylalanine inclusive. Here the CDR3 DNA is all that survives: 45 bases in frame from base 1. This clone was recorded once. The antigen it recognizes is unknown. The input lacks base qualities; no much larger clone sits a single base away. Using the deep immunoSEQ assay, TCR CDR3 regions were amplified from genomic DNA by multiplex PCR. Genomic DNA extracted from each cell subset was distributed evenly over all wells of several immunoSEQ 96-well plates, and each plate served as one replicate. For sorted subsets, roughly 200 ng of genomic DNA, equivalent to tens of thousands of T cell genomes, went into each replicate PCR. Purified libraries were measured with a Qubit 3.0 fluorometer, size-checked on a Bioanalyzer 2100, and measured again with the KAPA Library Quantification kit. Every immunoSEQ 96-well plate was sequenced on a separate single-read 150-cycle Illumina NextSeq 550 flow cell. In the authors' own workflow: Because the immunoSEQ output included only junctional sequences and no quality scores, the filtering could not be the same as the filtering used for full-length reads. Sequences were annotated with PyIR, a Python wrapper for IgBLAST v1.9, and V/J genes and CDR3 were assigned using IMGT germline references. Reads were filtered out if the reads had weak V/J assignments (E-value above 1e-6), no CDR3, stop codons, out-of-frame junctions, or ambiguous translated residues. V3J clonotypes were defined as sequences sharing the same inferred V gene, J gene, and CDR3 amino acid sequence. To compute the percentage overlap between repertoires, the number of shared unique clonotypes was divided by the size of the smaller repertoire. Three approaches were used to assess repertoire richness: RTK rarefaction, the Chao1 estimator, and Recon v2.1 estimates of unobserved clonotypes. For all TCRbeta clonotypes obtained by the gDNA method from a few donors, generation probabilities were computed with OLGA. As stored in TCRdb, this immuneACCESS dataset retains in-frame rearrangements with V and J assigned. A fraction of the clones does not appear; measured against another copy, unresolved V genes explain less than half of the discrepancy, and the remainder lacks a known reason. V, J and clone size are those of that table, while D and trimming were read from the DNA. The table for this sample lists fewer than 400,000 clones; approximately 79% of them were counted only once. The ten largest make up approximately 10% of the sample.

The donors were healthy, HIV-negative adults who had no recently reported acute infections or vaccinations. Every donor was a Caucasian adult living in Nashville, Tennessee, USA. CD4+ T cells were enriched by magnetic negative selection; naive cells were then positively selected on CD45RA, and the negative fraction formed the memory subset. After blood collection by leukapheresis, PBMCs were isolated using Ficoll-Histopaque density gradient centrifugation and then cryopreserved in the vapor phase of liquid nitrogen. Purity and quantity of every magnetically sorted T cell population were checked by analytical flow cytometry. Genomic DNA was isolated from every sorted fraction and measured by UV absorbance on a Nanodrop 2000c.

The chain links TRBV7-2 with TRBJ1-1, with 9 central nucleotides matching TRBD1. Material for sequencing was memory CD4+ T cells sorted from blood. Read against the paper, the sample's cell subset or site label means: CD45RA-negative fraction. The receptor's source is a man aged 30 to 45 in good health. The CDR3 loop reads CASSRPTGGASEAFF. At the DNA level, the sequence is TGTGCCAGCAGCCGGCCCACAGGGGGCGCCTCTGAAGCTTTCTTT.